The text below deals with one T cell receptor beta chain. Its cognate antigen is unknown. This sample is part of a study of CD8 T cells in Susac syndrome. Study-level findings and limits: The study acknowledged a relatively small number of individuals in its TCR sequencing and HLA analysis.

The control group consisted of healthy donors matched for age and sex. TEMRA cells were enriched by FACS, while CD8+ and CD4+ T cells were obtained through a negative isolation that was performed magnetically. V dropped 5 bases and J dropped 1 base, with 20 bases sitting between them. Germline V lookup: CDR1 MGHDK, CDR2 SYGVNS. The CDR3 totals 17 residues. It was with random hexamers that 0.5 to 1 ug RNA was reverse transcribed. Multiplex PCR with immunoSEQ amplified the TCR beta CDR3 across 54 Vbeta and 13 Jbeta. TCRdb re-derived calls from the immunoSEQ multiplex PCR reads in MiXCR, one entry per CDR3 protein. This sample carries about 120,000 distinct CDR3 sequences, roughly 94% of them seen once, and the ten largest clones take approximately 0.1%.

The rearrangement links TRBV25-1 to TRBJ1-1; the D gene is possibly TRBD1 (6 bases). The sample consisted of CD4+ T cells from PBMCs. The source of this sequence is a human donor in good health. The CDR3, as DNA: TGTGCCAGCAGTTCCCGAGGGCAGGGGAAAAGGAACACTGAAGCTTTCTTT. This codes for CASSSRGQGKRNTEAFF.